This T cell receptor (beta chain) is drawn from a study of blood T cell repertoires in COVID-19. Across the whole study: Samples representing acute and convalescent COVID-19 were sourced from the United States, Italy and Spain. Sample material is recorded as cDNA or gDNA derived from T cells, B-cell-depleted T cells, or PBMCs.

The germline V gene has CDR1 MGHDK and CDR2 SYGVNS. This CDR3 is built from 14 residues. Trimming took 6 bases from V and 4 from J, leaving 15 bases between them. Authors' methods: Nucleated cell counts were estimated from reference gene primer amplification. Assay used: immunoSEQ multiplex PCR; TCRdb lists only in-frame clones, some missing. The DNA was the basis for D and trimming; V, J and clone size are from that table. The sample holds roughly 80,000 clones, approximately 90% seen once. This TCR was recovered from a human donor in a cohort sampled during active COVID-19. Source material: peripheral blood. J is TRBJ1-2 and V is TRBV25-1; D is possibly TRBD1 (5 bases). This CDR3 reads CASSDSEPAYGYTF. CDR3 DNA sequence: TGTGCCAGCAGCGACAGCGAGCCGGCCTATGGCTACACCTTC.